This T cell receptor (beta chain) was found in a study of spatial heterogeneity in lung cancer. Study background: Alpha-chain sequences were detected in numbers that were consistently lower than beta-chain sequences. Findings of the study overall: Detection of ubiquitous tumor TCRs in blood was higher at resection than follow-up.

Each molecule of TCR cDNA was tagged with one unique molecular identifier. TCRdb re-analysed the 5' RACE reads in MiXCR, keeping a single row per CDR3 protein. This table holds 85,000 to 100,000 distinct CDR3 sequences, roughly 12% found once. The germline V and J ends were trimmed by 0 bases and 8 bases, with 10 bases remaining between them. The CDR3 is made up of 13 amino acids. The V gene's germline CDR1 is ENHRY and CDR2 SYGVKD. On this clonotype itself: What it recognizes is unknown.

As for time point: sample taken at primary tumor resection. No cells were sorted before sequencing. The whole RNA sequenced was extracted from tumor, nontumor lung or frozen PBMC. This specimen consisted of PBMCs, obtained at surgery. The chain couples TRBV10-3 to TRBJ1-2; unclear D gene. This TCR was sampled from a male donor with early-stage non-small cell lung cancer. The DNA of the CDR3 is TGTGCCATCAGTGAGTCAAAAAGGAGCGGCTACACCTTC. It encodes CAISESKRSGYTF.